Shown below are 27 T cell receptor beta chains from a single sample sequenced in a study of spatial heterogeneity in lung cancer. Study observations and caveats: Within tumors, counts of expanded alpha and beta TCRs tracked tumor mutation counts.

TCRdb reprocessed the 5' RACE reads with MiXCR, giving one entry per CDR3 protein. The sample has hundreds of distinct CDR3 sequences, approximately 65% seen once. The time point: sample taken at primary tumor resection. These receptors have no identified antigens. The source material was lung tumor tissue, sampled at surgery. The receptors were gathered from a male donor with early-stage non-small cell lung cancer.

A word on this clonotype: Since it is a stray read in a library aimed at alpha chains, this beta chain has a size that is not meaningful. The CDR3 protein is CASSLVAKNIQYF. The DNA for the CDR3 is TGTGCCAGCAGCTTAGTGGCCAAAAACATTCAGTACTTC. J is TRBJ2-4 and V is TRBV7-2; D remains ambiguous. Germline assignment: CDR1 SGHTA and CDR2 FQGNSA. Trimming shortened V by 1 base and J by 1 base, and 2 bases separated the two germline ends. The CDR3 length is 13 residues.

This clonotype was found once. This beta chain represents an off-target read in a library built for alpha chains; its size is of limited meaning. The chain has TRBV6-6 and TRBJ1-1, with D maybe TRBD1 (6 bases). CDR1 MNHNY and CDR2 SVGAGI come from the germline V gene (reference sequence). This CDR3 is built from 13 residues. The germline V and J ends were trimmed by 6 bases and 11 bases, with 19 bases remaining between them. For the CDR3, the DNA is TGTGCCAGCAGGTCTACGGGACAACCATCGGCTTTCTTT. Its protein is CASRSTGQPSAFF.

Of note for this clonotype: This beta chain represents an off-target read in a library built for alpha chains; its size is of limited meaning. The chain is built from TRBV20-1 and TRBJ1-1, with D unclear. CDR3 length: 14 amino acids. V was trimmed by 3 bases and J by 4 bases, leaving 15 bases between them. Germline V CDR1 and CDR2: DFQATT, SNEGSKA (reference sequence). The CDR3 DNA is TGCAGTGCTAGGCACAGCTCCCGAGTCACTGAAGCTTTCTTT. Its translation is CSARHSSRVTEAFF.

This clonotype was counted a few times. This beta chain came through as a stray read in a library set up for alpha chains, and its size says little. The chain has TRBV20-1 and TRBJ2-5, with a possible D match to TRBD1 (5 bases). The germline V gene has CDR1 DFQATT and CDR2 SNEGSKA (reference sequence). Trimming removed 5 bases from V and 2 bases from J, with 9 bases in between. This CDR3 has 12 residues. The CDR3 bases are TGCAGTGCTCTGGACAATCAAGAGACCCAGTACTTC. This gives the protein CSALDNQETQYF.

On this clonotype itself: This beta chain appears as a stray read in a library generated for alpha chains; its size is not informative. The chain recombines TRBV7-2 with TRBJ1-5; TRBD1 matches at 8 bases. CDR3 length equals 15 residues. Germline assignment: CDR1 SGHTA and CDR2 FQGNSA. V lost 5 bases and J lost 6; bases outside the gene matches: 9. CDR3 residues: CASSPSVTGVQPQHF. The CDR3 nucleotides read TGTGCCAGCAGCCCCTCCGTGACAGGGGTTCAGCCCCAGCATTTT.

Notes on this clonotype: This beta chain turned up in a library designed for alpha chains; as an off-target read, its abundance says little. V usage is TRBV11-3 and J usage is TRBJ1-1; D gene uncertain. The CDR3 extends over 13 amino acids. V lost 3 bases to trimming and J lost 1 base, with 6 bases between them. From germline, CDR1 is SGHNT and CDR2 YENEEA. DNA of the CDR3: TGTGCCAGCAGCTTGTCCCGGAACACTGAAGCTTTCTTT. This gives the protein CASSLSRNTEAFF.

As regards this clonotype: As an off-target read in a library built for alpha chains, this beta chain has a frequency of little significance. V gene TRBV6-6 combines with J gene TRBJ1-2; maybe TRBD1 (5 bases). V was clipped by 5 bases and J by 2 bases, with 12 bases between them. From germline, CDR1 is MNHNY and CDR2 SVGAGI (reference sequence). The CDR3 contains 14 residues. The CDR3 DNA is TGTGCCAGCAGTCCCGGGGGAAGGAACTATGGCTACACCTTC. It translates to CASSPGGRNYGYTF.

Points on this clonotype: Little can be read into the size of this beta chain, an off-target read in a library designed for alpha chains. V usage is TRBV12-5 and J usage is TRBJ2-1; TRBD1 matches 7 bases. The J segment lost 4 bases and the V segment lost 1 base, leaving 4 bases of the junction unmatched. The CDR3 consists of 15 residues. From germline, CDR1 is LGHNT and CDR2 FRNRAP. CDR3 loop: CASGLASRGYNEQFF. CDR3 coding DNA: TGTGCTAGTGGTTTGGCTTCCAGGGGGTACAATGAGCAGTTCTTC.

As regards this clonotype: This beta chain is an unintended read in a library built for alpha chains; its size means little. V gene TRBV4-1 combines with J gene TRBJ2-2; the match to TRBD2 covers 11 bases. J was trimmed by 0 bases and V by 0 bases; bases with no gene match: 6. The CDR3 sequence is 19 residues long. Germline V CDR1 and CDR2: MGHRA, YSYEKL. The CDR3: CASSQDPRLAGTNTGELFF. CDR3 in DNA: TGCGCCAGCAGCCAAGATCCCCGACTAGCGGGGACGAACACCGGGGAGCTGTTTTTT.

On this clonotype: This beta chain turned up in a library designed for alpha chains; as an off-target read, its abundance says little. The gene calls are TRBV4-1 and TRBJ1-3; no definite D call. Germline loops: CDR1 MGHRA, CDR2 YSYEKL. The CDR3 is 12 amino acids. V lost 2 bases to trimming and J lost 1 base, with 0 bases between them. The CDR3, as DNA: TGCGCCAGCAGCCAATCTGGAAACACCATATATTTT. This encodes CASSQSGNTIYF.

To note about this clonotype: This beta chain slipped into a library made for alpha chains as a stray read, so its size is not meaningful. DNA of the CDR3: TGCGCCAGCACCAACCCGACAGGGGCTGAAAAACTGTTTTTT. Encoded protein: CASTNPTGAEKLFF. This chain joins TRBV5-1 and TRBJ1-4, with 8 bases matching TRBD1. The germline CDR1 and CDR2 sequences are SGHRS and YFSETQ. V lost 6 bases to trimming and J lost 7 bases; unmatched junction nucleotides: 8. The CDR3 runs 14 residues.

Concerning this clonotype: For a library built for alpha chains, this beta chain is a stray read; little rests on its size. The chain uses TRBV5-1 and TRBJ2-1; TRBD1 agrees at 8 bases. The CDR3 sequence is 12 residues long. The V segment lost 2 bases and the J segment 9 bases; nucleotides outside the gene matches: 1. The germline V gene has CDR1 SGHRS and CDR2 YFSETQ. CDR3 region: CASSLQGGEQFF. CDR3 DNA: TGCGCCAGCAGCTTACAGGGGGGTGAGCAGTTCTTC.

In the case of this clonotype: In a library made to pick up alpha chains, this beta chain is a stray read with a size that means little. The chain combines TRBV28 with TRBJ2-1, with D perhaps TRBD2 (6 bases). CDR1 and CDR2 (germline): MDHEN, SYDVKM. This CDR3 contains 14 residues. V was cut by 7 bases and J by 0 bases, with 10 bases left in between. CDR3 sequence reads: CASTGRSSYNEQFF. CDR3 coding DNA: TGTGCCAGCACTGGGAGGAGCTCCTACAATGAGCAGTTCTTC.

This clonotype appeared once. The library was designed around alpha chains, so this beta chain is a stray read whose abundance carries little weight. The rearrangement links TRBV15 to TRBJ2-2; 7 bases map to TRBD1. Germline-derived CDR1 and CDR2 are LNHNV and YYDKDF (reference sequence). This CDR3 is built from 14 residues. V lost 4 bases to trimming and J lost 4 bases; unmatched junction nucleotides: 3. CDR3 amino acids: CATSKDRVTGELFF. The DNA of the CDR3 is TGTGCCACCAGCAAAGACAGGGTCACCGGGGAGCTGTTTTTT.

This clonotype has more than one count but fewer than ten. For a library built for alpha chains, this beta chain is a stray read; little rests on its size. The rearrangement uses TRBV13 and TRBJ1-1; possibly TRBD1 for D (6 bases). The length of the CDR3 is 13 residues. V lost 5 bases to trimming and J lost 3 bases, with 10 bases between them. From germline, CDR1 is PRHDT and CDR2 FYEKMQ (reference sequence). The DNA of the CDR3 is TGTGCCAGCAGCCCTAACAGGGACACTGAAGCTTTCTTT. It yields the protein CASSPNRDTEAFF.

On this clonotype itself: This beta chain lies outside the target of a library built for alpha chains; its clone size means little. The chain has TRBV7-2 and TRBJ1-1; tentatively, D is TRBD1 (6 bases). This CDR3 contains 13 residues. CDR1 is SGHTA, CDR2 FQGNSA, per germline. Trimming cost V 1 base and J 6 bases, with 9 bases left between them. The CDR3 region has the DNA TGTGCCAGCAGCTTAGTTCCAGGGGCTGAAGCTTTCTTT. Its translation: CASSLVPGAEAFF.

Concerning this clonotype: Found in a library prepared for alpha chains, this beta chain is an off-target read, and its abundance has little meaning. The V call is TRBV7-9, the J call TRBJ2-1; 9 bases line up with TRBD1. Germline assignment: CDR1 SEHNR and CDR2 FQNEAQ (reference sequence). The CDR3 length is 14 residues. V gave up 5 bases and J gave up 7 bases; unmatched junction bases: 6. The CDR3 DNA reads as TGTGCCAGCAGCCACGGACAGGGGAGGAATGAGCAGTTCTTC. Translating it yields CASSHGQGRNEQFF. Full variable domain (remainder filled in from reference TRBV7-9 and TRBJ2-1): DTGVSQNPRHKITKRGQNVTFRCDPISEHNRLYWYRQTLGQGPEFLTYFQNEAQLEKSRLLSDRFSAERPKGSFSTLEIQRTEQGDSAMYLCASSHGQGRNEQFFGPGTRLTVL.

As for this clonotype: This beta chain came through as a stray read in a library set up for alpha chains, and its size says little. The chain is built from TRBV2 and TRBJ2-5; 8 bases are a match to TRBD2. This CDR3 is built from 14 residues. CDR1 and CDR2 (germline): SNHLY, FYNNEI. Trimming removed 6 bases from V and 4 bases from J; junction bases left unmatched: 7. The CDR3 DNA sequence: TGTGCCAGCAGACCCGGGACTAGGGGAGAGACCCAGTACTTC. Translated: CASRPGTRGETQYF. Based on the CDR3 plus reference TRBV2 and TRBJ2-5, the full variable domain is EPEVTQTPSHQVTQMGQEVILRCVPISNHLYFYWYRQILGQKVEFLVSFYNNEISEKSEIFDDQFSVERPDGSNFTLKIRSTKLEDSAMYFCASRPGTRGETQYFGPGTRLLVL.

Comment on this clonotype: The library was prepared for alpha chains; this beta chain is a stray read, so its frequency means little. The chain employs TRBV13 and TRBJ2-1; perhaps TRBD1 as D (5 bases). This CDR3 has 12 amino acids. From germline, CDR1 is PRHDT and CDR2 FYEKMQ (reference sequence). Trimming left V 3 bases short and J 5 bases short, with 5 bases between. The CDR3 loop is CASSFRDNEQFF. The CDR3 bases are TGTGCCAGCAGCTTCAGGGACAATGAGCAGTTCTTC.

As regards this clonotype: This beta chain is a stray sequence in a library constructed for alpha chains; its clone size is not meaningful. V gene TRBV28 combines with J gene TRBJ2-7; the D gene is possibly TRBD2 (5 bases). V was shortened by 7 bases and J by 4 bases, with 11 bases between the two germline ends. Germline CDR1 and CDR2: MDHEN and SYDVKM. CDR3 size: 12 residues. The CDR3 DNA reads TGTGCCAGCACTTATTCGGGGTACGAGCAGTACTTC. It translates to CASTYSGYEQYF.

Details on this clonotype: This beta chain turned up in a library designed for alpha chains; as an off-target read, its abundance says little. This sequence joins TRBV3-1 and TRBJ2-7, with D unclear. Looked up from germline, CDR1 is LGHDT and CDR2 is YNNKEL (reference sequence). Trimming removed 1 base at V and 2 bases at J, with 9 bases between. The CDR3 runs to 14 residues. The CDR3, as DNA: TGTGCCAGCAGCCAAGGATTGTGGGCCTACGAGCAGTACTTC. Amino acid sequence: CASSQGLWAYEQYF.

With respect to this clonotype: At one end the junction does not follow the germline gene, possibly because of a read error. This beta chain is a stray sequence in a library constructed for alpha chains; its clone size is not meaningful. The rearrangement links TRBV30 to TRBJ2-3, with D maybe TRBD1 (5 bases). Germline V gene lookup returns CDR1 GTSNPN and CDR2 SVGIG (reference sequence). This CDR3 spans 14 amino acids. The CDR3 DNA sequence: TGTGCCTGGGGTGTTACAGGAAGCACAGATACGCAGTATTTT. Translated, it gives CAWGVTGSTDTQYF.

For this clonotype: Little can be read into the size of this beta chain, an off-target read in a library designed for alpha chains. This chain connects TRBV27 to TRBJ2-6, with a tentative D call TRBD1 (6 bases). V lost 6 bases and J lost 2, with 8 bases in between. Looked up from germline, CDR1 is MNHEY and CDR2 is SMNVEV (reference sequence). The CDR3 has 14 residues. The CDR3 DNA sequence: TGTGCCAGCAGCAGGGGCACTGGGGCCAACGTCCTGACTTTC. Translation: CASSRGTGANVLTF.

Of note for this clonotype: This beta chain is a stray sequence in a library constructed for alpha chains; its clone size is not meaningful. The rearrangement joins TRBV2 to TRBJ1-4; no firm D call. This CDR3 is 14 amino acids long. CDR1 is SNHLY, CDR2 FYNNEI, per germline. Trimming shortened V by 6 bases and J by 8 bases, and 16 bases separated the two germline ends. CDR3 sequence (DNA): TGTGCCAGCAGACGACCGGGGTCAAGCGAAAAACTGTTTTTT. It encodes CASRRPGSSEKLFF.

In the case of this clonotype: With the library built for alpha chains, this beta chain is off target and its frequency is not meaningful. This chain uses TRBV27 with TRBJ2-1; 9 nucleotides align to TRBD2. Germline lookup yields CDR1 MNHEY and CDR2 SMNVEV (reference sequence). CDR3 size: 16 residues. After removal of 6 bases from V and 3 bases from J, the junction contained 9 bases not matched to a gene. The CDR3 protein is CASSRRLAEYYNEQFF. CDR3 DNA: TGTGCCAGCAGCAGAAGACTAGCGGAGTACTACAATGAGCAGTTCTTC.

Comment on this clonotype: This beta chain lies outside the target of a library built for alpha chains; its clone size means little. The chain has TRBV7-9 and TRBJ2-7; D is perhaps TRBD1 (6 bases). CDR1 and CDR2 from the germline V gene are SEHNR and FQNEAQ (reference sequence). The CDR3 has 14 amino acids. V dropped 4 bases and J dropped 1 base, with 11 bases sitting between them. The DNA for the CDR3 is TGTGCCAGCAGCTCCTTGACAGGTTCCTACGAGCAGTACTTC. This codes for CASSSLTGSYEQYF.

A note on this clonotype: Within a library made for alpha chains, this beta chain is off target, and its count is uninformative. V gene TRBV11-2 combines with J gene TRBJ1-1; unclear D gene. The CDR3 sequence is 13 residues long. Trimming removed 0 bases from V and 7 bases from J, with 9 bases in between. From germline, CDR1 is SGHAT and CDR2 FQNNGV. CDR3: CASSLDPTVEAFF. The CDR3 coding sequence is TGTGCCAGCAGCTTAGATCCCACCGTTGAAGCTTTCTTT.